The 5 T cell receptor beta chains in this list originate from one sample, sequenced in a study of PD-L1 blockade in urothelial cancer. The time point: pretreatment peripheral blood. Data came from immunoSEQ multiplex PCR; TCRdb stores just in-frame clones and leaves some out. Found here are about 85,000 clones, over 75% of them singletons; the top ten hold around an eighth. Here the sequenced sample was PBMCs, taken around atezolizumab (anti-PD-L1) treatment. The receptors come from a man aged 55 to 70 with urothelial cancer.

The chain recombines TRBV5-6 with TRBJ1-4, with D unclear. Trimming cost V 6 bases and J 8 bases, with 17 bases left between them. This CDR3 region has 14 residues. CDR1 SGHDT and CDR2 YYEEEE come from the germline V gene. The CDR3 reads CASILSGGQEKLFF. In DNA form, the CDR3 reads TGTGCCAGCATCCTCTCTGGAGGTCAAGAAAAACTGTTTTTT.

V is TRBV7-2 and J is TRBJ2-2; tentative D call: TRBD2 (5 bases). Germline V gene data show CDR1 as SGHTA and CDR2 as FQGNSA. The V and J ends lost 1 base and 11 bases respectively, with 17 bases between them. This CDR3 contains 15 residues. CDR3 DNA: TGTGCCAGCAGCTTAGTACTAGGAAGAGATAAAGAGCTGTTTTTT. This codes for CASSLVLGRDKELFF.

The chain employs TRBV18 and TRBJ1-3; maybe TRBD1 (6 bases). Germline values: CDR1 KGHSH, CDR2 LQKENI. This CDR3 region has 16 residues. Trimming removed 3 bases at V and 3 bases at J, with 15 bases between. The CDR3 DNA sequence: TGTGCCAGCTCACCCCTCGGGACACGGATTGGAAACACCATATATTTT. Protein product: CASSPLGTRIGNTIYF.

V usage is TRBV7-8 and J usage is TRBJ1-2; 8 bases align to TRBD1. Germline loops: CDR1 SGHVS, CDR2 FQNEAQ. V lost 4 bases and J lost 4; bases outside the gene matches: 8. The CDR3 has 15 residues. DNA for the CDR3: TGTGCCAGCAGCTGGGGTCGACAGGGGAGCTATGGCTACACCTTC. Translation gives CASSWGRQGSYGYTF.

The chain carries TRBV5-1 and TRBJ1-2; TRBD1 agrees at 7 bases. The junction had 3 bases not matched to a gene; V was cut back by 0 bases and J by 4 bases. The CDR3 spans 14 residues. Per the germline V gene, CDR1 is SGHRS and CDR2 is YFSETQ. The CDR3: CASSLVGQRYGYTF. The CDR3, as DNA: TGCGCCAGCAGCTTGGTGGGACAGCGCTATGGCTACACCTTC.